This T cell receptor (beta chain) was captured by sequencing in a study of shared clonotypes between healthy human individuals. The overall study: Donors consisted of two women and three men between 18 and 49. Findings and limits, study-wide: Non-shared clonotypes showed lower generation probabilities than clonotypes common to all four donors.

Using 200 ng DNA, 30,000 to 35,000 T cell genomes, the sorted-subset replicate PCRs were run. Assay used: immunoSEQ multiplex PCR; TCRdb lists only in-frame clones, some missing. The data hold hundreds of thousands of clones, with around 92% observed a single time. Note on this clone: Its antigen is unidentified.

CD8 cells regarded as naive lacked CD45RO, were positively chosen for CCR7, and omitted terminally differentiated effector memory CD45RA+ cells. All participating donors were Caucasian adults from Nashville, Tennessee. The CDR3 is made up of 14 amino acids. The germline V and J ends were trimmed by 5 bases and 3 bases, with 14 bases remaining between them. Per the germline V gene, CDR1 is SEHNR and CDR2 is FQNEAQ (reference sequence). This TCR was sampled from a man aged 25-40 years in good health. This chain joins TRBV7-9 and TRBJ2-7; no firm D call. Sequenced input: naive CD8+ T cells sorted from blood. This CDR3 is CASSPPVRFYEQYF. DNA of the CDR3: TGTGCCAGCAGCCCCCCAGTACGTTTCTACGAGCAGTACTTC.